This TCR beta chain appears in the sequencing data of a study of cytomegalovirus exposure and HLA in healthy donors. With 60 Vbeta and 13 Jbeta primers, the PCR was carried out. TCRdb's table, derived via immunoSEQ multiplex PCR, lists solely in-frame clones and lacks some. Of approximately 110,000 clones listed, about three quarters are singletons. Comments on this clone: Its antigen is as yet unknown.

From germline, CDR1 is LGHNA and CDR2 YNFKEQ. V was cut by 1 base and J by 5 bases, with 8 bases left in between. There are 14 residues in the CDR3. Study-wide findings and caveats: Later analysis revealed greater clonal expansion in HLA-associated TCR beta chains than in equally common others.

The V and J genes are TRBV4-2 and TRBJ1-4; D may be TRBD1 (5 bases). The TCR originated in a woman in her fifties or sixties in good health and CMV-seropositive. Sequenced input: PBMCs. This CDR3 reads CASSQGGLNEKLFF. As DNA, the CDR3 is TGTGCCAGCAGCCAAGGGGGACTAAATGAAAAACTGTTTTTT.